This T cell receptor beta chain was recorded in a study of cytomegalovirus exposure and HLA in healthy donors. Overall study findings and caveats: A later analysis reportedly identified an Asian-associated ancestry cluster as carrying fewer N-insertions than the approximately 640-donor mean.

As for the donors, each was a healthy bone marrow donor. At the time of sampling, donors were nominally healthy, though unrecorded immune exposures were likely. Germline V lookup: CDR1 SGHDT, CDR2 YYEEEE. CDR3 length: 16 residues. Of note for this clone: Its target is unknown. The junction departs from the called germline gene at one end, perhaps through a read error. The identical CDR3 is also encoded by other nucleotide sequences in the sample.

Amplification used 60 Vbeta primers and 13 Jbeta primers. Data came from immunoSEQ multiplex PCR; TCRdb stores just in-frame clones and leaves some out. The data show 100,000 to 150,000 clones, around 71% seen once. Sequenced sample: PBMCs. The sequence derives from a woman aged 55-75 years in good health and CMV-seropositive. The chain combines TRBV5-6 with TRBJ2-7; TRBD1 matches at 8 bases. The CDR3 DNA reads TGTGCCAGCAGTTACGGACAGGGCGTTTTCGGATACGAGCAATACTTC. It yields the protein CASSYGQGVFGYEQYF.